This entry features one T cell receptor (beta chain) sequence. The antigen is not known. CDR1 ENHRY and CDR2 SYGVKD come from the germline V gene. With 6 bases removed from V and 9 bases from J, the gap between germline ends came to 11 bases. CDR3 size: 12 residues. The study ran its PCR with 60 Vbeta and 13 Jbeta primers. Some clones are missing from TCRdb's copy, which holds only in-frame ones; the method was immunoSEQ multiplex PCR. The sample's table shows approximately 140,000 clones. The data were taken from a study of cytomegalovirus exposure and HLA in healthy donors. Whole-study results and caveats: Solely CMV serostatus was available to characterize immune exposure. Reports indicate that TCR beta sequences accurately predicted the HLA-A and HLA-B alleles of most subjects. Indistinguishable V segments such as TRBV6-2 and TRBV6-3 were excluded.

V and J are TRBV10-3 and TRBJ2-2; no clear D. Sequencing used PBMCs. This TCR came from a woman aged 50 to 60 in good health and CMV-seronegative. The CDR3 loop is CAISEAVRELFF. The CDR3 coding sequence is TGTGCCATCAGCGAAGCTGTTCGGGAGCTGTTTTTT.